This T cell receptor (beta chain) emerged from a study of T cells in Graves' hyperthyroidism and ophthalmopathy. Regarding the study as a whole: For ophthalmopathy, model prediction preceded onset by a median 6.5 months.

Ten or more counts support this clonotype. Its antigen is as yet unknown. No progression to ophthalmopathy during 18 months of follow-up defined stable disease. Diagnosis relied on clinical symptoms, serum thyroxine and TRAb, thyroid ultrasound and orbital computed tomography. PBMCs were derived from roughly 9.6 ml fresh peripheral blood. This CDR3 is 15 amino acids long. V was shortened by 7 bases and J by 2 bases, with 15 bases between the two germline ends. Germline V gene sequence: CDR1 LNHDA, CDR2 SQIVND (reference sequence). The CDR3 regions of TCR beta were amplified from RNA transcripts. TCR CDR3 regions were first amplified by RT-PCR with HTBI primers. Each CDR3 protein is one row after TCRdb ran MiXCR on the multiplex PCR reads. The sample lists a few hundred thousand distinct CDR3 sequences, roughly 13% occurring once.

This receptor was identified in a young woman with Graves' hyperthyroidism. The material sequenced was blood. J is TRBJ2-1 and V is TRBV19; either TRBD1 or TRBD2 may fit D (6 bases each). CDR3 loop: CASTRGLAPYNEQFF. CDR3 DNA sequence: TGTGCCAGTACCCGGGGGCTAGCGCCCTACAATGAGCAGTTCTTC.